This is a list of T cell receptor beta chains from one sample in a study of follicular helper T cells after annual influenza vaccination. TCRdb's copy holds only in-frame clones and misses some; the assay was immunoSEQ multiplex PCR. The sample shows 26,000 or so clones, approximately 78% of them seen only once. Sequencing was performed on CXCR5+ CD38- circulating T follicular helper cells from blood, taken on the day of influenza vaccination. The source is an adult who received the influenza vaccine. Each CDR3 is given with its conserved first and last residue. The D gene is left open where the match is weak. Clone size, where shown, is once, few, many, or a class for clones that have expanded.

j_call d_call v_call clone_size cdr3_aa cdr3_nt
TRBJ2-3 TRBD2 TRBV18 . CASSFKRGVGTDTQYF TGTGCCAGCTCATTTAAGCGGGGGGTGGGAACAGATACGCAGTATTTT
TRBJ1-1 TRBD1 TRBV9 . CASSARDRQNTEAFF TGTGCCAGCAGCGCACGGGACAGACAGAACACTGAAGCTTTCTTT
TRBJ1-3 . TRBV15 . CATSRDPGSGNTIYF TGTGCCACCAGCAGAGATCCAGGATCTGGAAACACCATATATTTT
TRBJ1-1 TRBD1 TRBV6-4 few CASSPGGVNTEAFF TGTGCCAGCAGTCCAGGGGGTGTGAACACTGAAGCTTTCTTT
TRBJ2-7 TRBD1 TRBV18 . CASSPALGTEYTYEQYF TGTGCCAGCTCACCAGCGCTAGGGACAGAATATACCTACGAGCAGTACTTC
TRBJ2-1 . TRBV5-6 . CASSPYGPYNEQFF TGTGCCAGCAGCCCCTACGGTCCGTACAATGAGCAGTTCTTC
TRBJ2-1 . TRBV7-2 . CASSSGGLRSYNEQFF TGTGCCAGCAGCTCAGGAGGTCTTCGCTCCTACAATGAGCAGTTCTTC
TRBJ1-3 TRBD1 TRBV6-6 . CASSFGQGSGGNTIYF TGTGCCAGCAGTTTTGGACAGGGTTCGGGTGGAAACACCATATATTTT
TRBJ1-6 . TRBV6-5 . CASSKQQANGSPLHF TGTGCCAGCAGTAAACAACAGGCGAATGGGTCACCCCTCCACTTT
TRBJ2-7 TRBD1 TRBV19 once CASSIRQGAYEQYF TGTGCCAGTAGTATCCGGCAGGGGGCCTACGAGCAGTACTTC
TRBJ2-7 . TRBV29-1 . CSAADTGASLEQYF TGCAGTGCGGCGGACACAGGAGCCTCCCTTGAGCAGTACTTC
TRBJ2-1 TRBD1 TRBV7-2 . CASSLDRGLYNEQFF TGTGCCAGCAGCTTAGACAGGGGGCTCTACAATGAGCAGTTCTTC
TRBJ1-1 . TRBV6-1 . CASSVGHMNTEAFF TGTGCCAGCAGTGTGGGACACATGAACACTGAAGCTTTCTTT
TRBJ1-1 TRBD1 TRBV5-4 . CASSYRDRVGEAFF TGTGCCAGCAGCTACCGGGACAGGGTCGGTGAAGCTTTCTTT
TRBJ2-4 TRBD1 TRBV11-3 . CASSSGTGKNIQYF TGTGCCAGCAGCTCCGGGACAGGAAAAAACATTCAGTACTTC
TRBJ2-7 . TRBV15 . CATRTLGSYEQYF TGTGCCACCAGGACTCTTGGCTCCTACGAGCAGTACTTC
TRBJ1-1 . TRBV11-2 . CASREMEVSAEAFF TGTGCCAGCAGGGAGATGGAAGTATCGGCTGAAGCTTTCTTT
TRBJ2-7 . TRBV10-3 . CAILDADSYEQYF TGTGCCATCCTAGACGCGGACAGCTACGAGCAGTACTTC
TRBJ2-3 TRBD2 TRBV5-1 . CASSLGLAGSTDTQYF TGCGCCAGCAGCTTGGGACTAGCGGGGAGCACAGATACGCAGTATTTT
TRBJ2-1 TRBD1 TRBV18 once CASSSGTGYNEQFF TGTGCCAGCTCCTCCGGGACAGGGTACAATGAGCAGTTCTTC
TRBJ1-2 TRBD1 TRBV14 . CASSQDRDRGGYTF TGTGCCAGCAGCCAAGATCGGGACAGGGGTGGCTACACCTTC
TRBJ1-1 . TRBV6-1 . CASSESGKNTEAFF TGTGCCAGCAGTGAATCGGGAAAAAACACTGAAGCTTTCTTT
TRBJ2-3 . TRBV6-1 once CARMPSGGTDTQYF TGTGCCAGAATGCCATCAGGGGGCACAGATACGCAGTATTTT
TRBJ2-3 TRBD1 TRBV9 . CASSVKQGVGSTDTQYF TGTGCCAGCAGCGTTAAACAGGGGGTTGGTTCTACAGATACGCAGTATTTT
TRBJ2-7 TRBD2 TRBV5-1 . CASSLALAGPPYEQYF TGCGCCAGCAGCTTGGCTCTAGCGGGGCCTCCCTACGAGCAGTACTTC
TRBJ1-6 TRBD1 TRBV5-1 . CASSYLSDRDNSPLHF TGCGCCAGCAGCTACCTATCGGACAGGGATAATTCACCCCTCCACTTT
TRBJ1-1 . TRBV5-6 . CASSLMKGDTEAFF TGTGCCAGCAGCTTGATGAAGGGAGACACTGAAGCTTTCTTT
TRBJ2-2 . TRBV11-1 . CASSLAERSGELFF TGTGCCAGCAGCTTAGCAGAGCGGTCCGGGGAGCTGTTTTTT
TRBJ2-1 . TRBV7-7 . CASSFQRDNEQFF TGTGCTAGCAGCTTCCAACGGGACAATGAGCAGTTCTTC
TRBJ1-1 . TRBV7-2 once CASSLGLVRGAFF TGTGCCAGCAGCTTGGGACTCGTCCGGGGAGCTTTCTTT
TRBJ1-5 . TRBV2 . CASSKTGSFQPQHF TGTGCCAGCAGCAAAACGGGGTCCTTTCAGCCCCAGCATTTT
TRBJ1-1 . TRBV6-1 . CASSVQGSTEAFF TGTGCCAGCAGTGTACAGGGTAGCACTGAAGCTTTCTTT
TRBJ1-1 . TRBV10-3 few CAISDRGAIEAFF TGTGCCATCAGTGATCGGGGGGCTATTGAAGCTTTCTTT
TRBJ2-5 . TRBV7-6 . CASSLSYQETQYF TGTGCCAGCAGCTTAAGCTACCAAGAGACCCAGTACTTC
TRBJ1-3 . TRBV7-9 . CASSFRGMGGSGNTIYF TGTGCCAGCAGCTTTCGAGGAATGGGGGGCTCTGGAAACACCATATATTTT
TRBJ1-5 . TRBV30 . CAWSTGGGQSAPQHF TGTGCCTGGAGTACCGGGGGGGGCCAATCAGCCCCCCAGCATTTT
TRBJ1-1 . TRBV10-2 . CASRQGVWNTEAFF TGCGCCAGCCGCCAGGGCGTTTGGAACACTGAAGCTTTCTTT
TRBJ2-7 TRBD1 TRBV28 . CASSSLGQGTGEQYF TGTGCCAGCAGTTCCCTGGGACAGGGGACGGGGGAGCAGTACTTC
TRBJ2-2 . TRBV11-1 . CASRLRQGPTGELFF TGTGCCAGCCGCCTTCGGCAGGGTCCCACCGGGGAGCTGTTTTTT
TRBJ2-2 . TRBV5-1 . CASSTGSNTGELFF TGCGCCAGCAGTACAGGGTCGAACACCGGGGAGCTGTTTTTT
TRBJ1-5 . TRBV7-2 . CASSSGNQPQHF TGTGCCAGCAGCTCAGGAAATCAGCCCCAGCATTTT
TRBJ1-5 TRBD1 TRBV2 once CASSRTRDRVNQPQHF TGTGCCAGCAGCCGCACCCGGGACAGGGTCAATCAGCCCCAGCATTTT
TRBJ1-2 . TRBV11-2 . CASSLTGLRGYTF TGTGCCAGCAGCTTGACAGGACTTCGGGGCTACACCTTC
TRBJ1-1 . TRBV5-1 . CASSLRGDTEAFF TGCGCCAGCAGCTTGAGGGGTGACACTGAAGCTTTCTTT